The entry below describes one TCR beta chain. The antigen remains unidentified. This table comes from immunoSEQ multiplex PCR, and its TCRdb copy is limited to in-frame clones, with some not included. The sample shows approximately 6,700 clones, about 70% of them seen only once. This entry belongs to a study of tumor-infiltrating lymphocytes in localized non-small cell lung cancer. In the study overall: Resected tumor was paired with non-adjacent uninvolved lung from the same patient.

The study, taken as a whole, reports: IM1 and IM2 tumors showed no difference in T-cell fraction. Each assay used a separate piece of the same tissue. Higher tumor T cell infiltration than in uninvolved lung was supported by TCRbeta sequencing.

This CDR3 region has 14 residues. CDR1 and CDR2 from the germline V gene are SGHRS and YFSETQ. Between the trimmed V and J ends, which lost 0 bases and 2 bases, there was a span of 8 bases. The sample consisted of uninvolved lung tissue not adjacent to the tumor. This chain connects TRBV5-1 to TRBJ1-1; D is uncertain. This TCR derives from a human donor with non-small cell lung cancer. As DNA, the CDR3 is TGCGCCAGCAGCTTGGCCCAGGCCAACACTGAAGCTTTCTTT. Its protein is CASSLAQANTEAFF.